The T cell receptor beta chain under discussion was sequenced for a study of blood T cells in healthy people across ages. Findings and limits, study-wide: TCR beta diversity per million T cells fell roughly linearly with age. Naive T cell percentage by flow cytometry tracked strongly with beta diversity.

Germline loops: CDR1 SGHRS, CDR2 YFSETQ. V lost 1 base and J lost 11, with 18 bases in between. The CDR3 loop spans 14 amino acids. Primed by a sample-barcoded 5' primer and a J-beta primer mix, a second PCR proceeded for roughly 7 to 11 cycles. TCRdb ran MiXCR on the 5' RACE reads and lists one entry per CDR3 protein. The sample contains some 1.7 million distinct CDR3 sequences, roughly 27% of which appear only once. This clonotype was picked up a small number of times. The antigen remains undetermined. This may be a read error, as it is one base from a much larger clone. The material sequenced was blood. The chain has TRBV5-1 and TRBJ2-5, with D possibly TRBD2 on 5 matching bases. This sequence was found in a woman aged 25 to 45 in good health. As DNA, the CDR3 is TGCGCCAGCAGCTTGTTTGTGGGAGACAATGAGCAGTACTTC. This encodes CASSLFVGDNEQYF.